Listed here is a single T cell receptor (beta chain). The antigen is undetermined. Sequencing used immunoSEQ multiplex PCR; TCRdb keeps in-frame clones, though not all of them. Of 150,000 to 200,000 clones listed, just under 90% are singletons. The study drew the donors from its roughly 110-subject validation cohort, separate from the approximately 670-subject first cohort. Germline assignment: CDR1 SQVTM and CDR2 ANQGSEA. This CDR3 comprises 14 residues. With 2 bases removed from V and 2 bases from J, the gap between germline ends came to 9 bases. The source of the sample is a study of cytomegalovirus exposure and HLA in healthy donors. Study information: Both the 120 or so validation repertoires and the roughly 640 first-cohort repertoires used the same platform, as reported by a later analysis.

Study observations and caveats: A few chains tied to CMV proved CMV antigen-specific in vitro. Subsequent analysis of the 120 or so validation repertoires found a tendency for first-cohort TCR clusters to co-occur.

This sequence joins TRBV29-1 and TRBJ2-2; D might be TRBD2 (5 bases). Sequencing was performed on PBMCs. The sequence came from a man between 18 and 35 years old in good health and CMV-seropositive. The CDR3 coding sequence is TGCAGCGTTGAACTAGCTATTAACACCGGGGAGCTGTTTTTT. Translation gives CSVELAINTGELFF.